A single sample gave rise to the 2 T cell receptor beta chains below, sequenced in a study of PD-L1 blockade in urothelial cancer listed by TCRdb under 2017. The time point label on this specimen signifies: pretreatment peripheral blood. The library relied on the immunoSEQ multiplex PCR assay. TCRdb provides this immuneACCESS table in a form limited to in-frame rearrangements. Some clones are lacking; in checked studies, under half of them reflect an unresolved V gene, and why the rest are absent is not known. The sample table records about 49,000 clones; around 79% of these occur just once. About 10% of the sample is taken by the ten largest. Sequenced material: PBMCs, taken around atezolizumab (anti-PD-L1) treatment. Receptors were obtained from a man between 70 and 80 years old with urothelial cancer.

CDR3 DNA: TGTGCCACCTTCCCCAGGGGTCCGTGGGAGGGCTACACCTTC. It is translated as CATFPRGPWEGYTF. This chain connects TRBV28 to TRBJ1-2, with D possibly matching TRBD1 (6 bases). The CDR3 is 14 residues long. V was cut by 10 bases and J by 8 bases, with 23 bases left in between. Germline V lookup: CDR1 MDHEN, CDR2 SYDVKM.

The gene calls are TRBV10-3 and TRBJ1-1; 7 bases fit TRBD1. Germline V gene sequence: CDR1 ENHRY, CDR2 SYGVKD. Trimming took 7 bases from V and 3 from J; bases not matched to a gene: 8. This CDR3 is built from 14 residues. Here the CDR3 reads CAITPTGTDTEAFF. In DNA form, the CDR3 reads TGTGCCATCACCCCGACAGGGACGGACACTGAAGCTTTCTTT.